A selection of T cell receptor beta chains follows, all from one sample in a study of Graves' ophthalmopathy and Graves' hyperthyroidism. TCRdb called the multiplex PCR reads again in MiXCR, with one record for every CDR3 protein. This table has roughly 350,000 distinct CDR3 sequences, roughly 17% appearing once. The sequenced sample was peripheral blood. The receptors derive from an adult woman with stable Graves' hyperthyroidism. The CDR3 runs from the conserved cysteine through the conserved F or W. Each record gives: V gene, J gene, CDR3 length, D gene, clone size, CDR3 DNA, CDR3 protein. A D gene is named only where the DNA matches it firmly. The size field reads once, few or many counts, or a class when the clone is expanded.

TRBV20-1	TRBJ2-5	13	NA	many	TGCAGTGCCAATCTAGGGGACGGAGAGACCCAGTACTTC	CSANLGDGETQYF
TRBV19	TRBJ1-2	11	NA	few	TGTGCCAGTCAGGCTAACTATGGCTACACCTTC	CASQANYGYTF
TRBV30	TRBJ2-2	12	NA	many	TGTGCCTGGAGTGTAGTGGGCGGGGAGCTGTTTTTT	CAWSVVGGELFF
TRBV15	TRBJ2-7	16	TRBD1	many	TGTGCCACCAGCAGTAGACAGGGGACAAGCTCCTACGAGCAGTACTTC	CATSSRQGTSSYEQYF
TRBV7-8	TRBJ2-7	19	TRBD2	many	TGTGCCAGCAGCTTATTCGCGTTGAAAGCGGGAGAGGGGAAGTACGAGCAGTACTTC	CASSLFALKAGEGKYEQYF
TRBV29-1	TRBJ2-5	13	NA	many	TGCAGCGTCGTCGGACTTGGAGGGGAGACCCAGTACTTC	CSVVGLGGETQYF
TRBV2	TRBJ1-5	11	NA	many	TGTGCCAGCAGCGGGGGCCAGCCCCAGCATTTT	CASSGGQPQHF
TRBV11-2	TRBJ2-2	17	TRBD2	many	TGTGCCAGCAGCACGCCGACTAGCGGCGCGAACACCGGGGAGCTGTTTTTT	CASSTPTSGANTGELFF
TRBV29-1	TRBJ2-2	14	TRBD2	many	TGCAGCGTTGCCCATCCGGGAGGGTCCGGGGAGCTGTTTTTT	CSVAHPGGSGELFF
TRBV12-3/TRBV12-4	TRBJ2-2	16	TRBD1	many	TGTGCCAGCAATACTCCGGGACAGGGCAGTTCCGGGGAGCTGTTTTTT	CASNTPGQGSSGELFF
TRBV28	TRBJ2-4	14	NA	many	TGTGCCAGCAGACAGGGCCAGGCCAAAAACATTCAGTACTTC	CASRQGQAKNIQYF
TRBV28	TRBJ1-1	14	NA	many	TGTGCCAGCAGTCACCTCGGACAGCAGACTGAAGCTTTCTTT	CASSHLGQQTEAFF
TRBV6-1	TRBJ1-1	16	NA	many	TGTGCCAGCAGACCCAGGGTTTGGGGCTCGAACACTGAAGCTTTCTTT	CASRPRVWGSNTEAFF
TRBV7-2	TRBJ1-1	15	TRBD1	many	TGTGCCAGCAGCTTGGGAGGACAGGGAAACACTGAAGCTTTCTTT	CASSLGGQGNTEAFF
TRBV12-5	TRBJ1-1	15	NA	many	TGTGCTAGTGGTTTGGCCGCATTTTTAAACACTGAAGCTTTCTTT	CASGLAAFLNTEAFF